The 20 T cell receptor beta chains reported below all come from one sample, sequenced in a study of T cells after yellow fever vaccination. Each CDR3 protein gets one entry after TCRdb re-called the 5' RACE reads with MiXCR. The repertoire includes 620,000 or so distinct CDR3 sequences, about 12% of them detected once, and under 15% sits in the top ten. This specimen was PBMCs, taken on the day of the yellow fever booster vaccination. The receptor source for this set is a man aged 30 to 39 who received the YFV17D yellow fever vaccine.

This clonotype was counted a few times. The genes are TRBV5-4 and TRBJ1-1; 9 bases are shared with TRBD1. The length of the CDR3 is 14 residues. The J segment lost 11 bases and the V segment lost 4 bases, leaving 12 bases of the junction unmatched. Germline V gene data show CDR1 as SGHNT and CDR2 as YYREEE (reference sequence). The CDR3 nucleotides read TGTGCCAGCAGCCAAACAGGGGGCGAGTTTGAGGCTTTCTTT. This gives the protein CASSQTGGEFEAFF.

This CDR3 reads CASGLGGLSPLETQYF. The CDR3 nucleotides are TGTGCTAGTGGTTTGGGGGGACTATCTCCGTTAGAGACCCAGTACTTC. The genes are TRBV12-5 and TRBJ2-5; 7 bases are shared with TRBD2. The CDR3 length is 16 residues. CDR1 is LGHNT, CDR2 FRNRAP, per germline. After removal of 1 base from V and 4 bases from J, the junction contained 9 bases not matched to a gene.

J is TRBJ2-1 and V is TRBV11-3, with D possibly matching TRBD2 (6 bases). The CDR3 is 17 amino acids. The ends were cut back, 2 bases at V and 8 bases at J, with 22 bases in the middle. Germline-derived CDR1 and CDR2 are SGHNT and YENEEA. CDR3: CASSLSARLEGHDEQFF. The CDR3 DNA follows: TGTGCCAGCAGCTTATCCGCCCGGTTGGAGGGCCACGATGAGCAGTTCTTC.

This clonotype was found a few times. This rearrangement joins TRBV7-2 to TRBJ2-1; no clear D gene. Looked up from germline, CDR1 is SGHTA and CDR2 is FQGNSA. The V gene lost 1 base and the J gene lost 3 bases, with 10 bases spanning the gap. CDR3 length equals 15 residues. CDR3 residues: CASSLGVGYYNEQFF. Written as DNA, the CDR3 is TGTGCCAGCAGCTTAGGGGTGGGGTACTACAATGAGCAGTTCTTC.

This clonotype turned up a few times. V gene TRBV5-1 combines with J gene TRBJ2-7; TRBD2 matches at 13 bases. The CDR3 has 15 amino acids. J lost 3 bases, V lost 4 bases, and 4 bases had no gene match. Germline CDR1 and CDR2: SGHRS and YFSETQ. CDR3 in amino acids: CASSIGTSGVYEQYF. CDR3 DNA: TGCGCCAGCAGCATAGGGACTAGCGGGGTCTACGAGCAGTACTTC. Full variable domain (rest looked up from reference TRBV5-1 and TRBJ2-7): KAGVTQTPRYLIKTRGQQVTLSCSPISGHRSVSWYQQTPGQGLQFLFEYFSETQRNKGNFPGRFSGRQFSNSRSEMNVSTLELGDSALYLCASSIGTSGVYEQYFGPGTRLTVT.

This rearrangement joins TRBV30 to TRBJ2-2; 13 nucleotides line up with TRBD2. In germline, CDR1 is GTSNPN, CDR2 SVGIG (reference sequence). The junction had 11 bases not matched to a gene; V was cut back by 3 bases and J by 1 base. CDR3 length equals 19 residues. DNA of the CDR3: TGTGCCTGGAGGGTACCGGGACTAGCGGGAACGAAGAACACCGGGGAGCTGTTTTTT. This codes for CAWRVPGLAGTKNTGELFF. Together with reference TRBV30 and TRBJ2-2, the CDR3 gives the full variable domain: SQTIHQWPATLVQPVGSPLSLECTVEGTSNPNLYWYRQAAGRGLQLLFYSVGIGQISSEVPQNLSASRPQDRQFILSSKKLLLSDSGFYLCAWRVPGLAGTKNTGELFFGEGSRLTVL.

The V gene is TRBV21-1, the J gene TRBJ2-7; the table's TRBD2 call for D was not verified on the DNA. TRBV21-1 is listed as a pseudogene. This CDR3 spans 16 amino acids. DNA for the CDR3: TGTGCCAGCAGCAAGATTCACGGGAGCACTATTTACGAGCAGTACTTC. It translates to CASSKIHGSTIYEQYF.

This clonotype has just a few counts. This rearrangement joins TRBV28 to TRBJ2-1; TRBD1 is a possible D gene (5 bases). The germline V and J ends were trimmed by 2 bases and 8 bases, with 16 bases remaining between them. Germline V lookup: CDR1 MDHEN, CDR2 SYDVKM. The CDR3 contains 15 residues. The CDR3 loop reads CASSLRQTQWDEQFF. In nucleotides, the CDR3 is TGTGCCAGCAGTTTAAGACAGACCCAGTGGGATGAGCAGTTCTTC.

The chain has TRBV20-1 and TRBJ2-7; TRBD1 matches at 8 bases. J gave up 5 bases and V 6 bases, and 9 bases lay outside the gene matches. Looked up from germline, CDR1 is DFQATT and CDR2 is SNEGSKA (reference sequence). The CDR3 extends over 13 amino acids. The CDR3 is CSAQGPDRDEQYF. DNA of the CDR3: TGCAGTGCCCAGGGACCGGACAGGGACGAGCAGTACTTC.

There are many counts of this clonotype. The chain combines TRBV7-2 with TRBJ2-7; tentative D call: TRBD1 (5 bases). Germline-derived CDR1 and CDR2 are SGHTA and FQGNSA. CDR3 length: 17 amino acids. V dropped 1 base and J dropped 6 bases, with 22 bases sitting between them. DNA of the CDR3: TGTGCCAGCAGCTTAGGGGAAGGTTCAGGCCCCCAGGGCGAGCAGTACTTC. Amino acids: CASSLGEGSGPQGEQYF. The full variable domain, with the rest looked up from reference TRBV7-2 and TRBJ2-7, is GAGVSQSPSNKVTEKGKDVELRCDPISGHTALYWYRQSLGQGLEFLIYFQGNSAPDKSGLPSDRFSAERTGGSVSTLTIQRTQQEDSAVYLCASSLGEGSGPQGEQYFGPGTRLTVT.

This clonotype occurred many times. The chain uses TRBV5-1 and TRBJ2-3, with 9 bases matching TRBD2. Germline values: CDR1 SGHRS, CDR2 YFSETQ. The CDR3 loop spans 15 amino acids. V trimming: 1 base; J trimming: 3 bases; junction bases outside the gene matches: 3. For the CDR3, the DNA is TGCGCCAGCAGCTTGCCGGGACTAGCAACAGATACGCAGTATTTT. The encoded protein is CASSLPGLATDTQYF.

The rearrangement joins TRBV20-1 to TRBJ1-5; possible D gene TRBD1, 6 bases. Looked up from germline, CDR1 is DFQATT and CDR2 is SNEGSKA (reference sequence). V gave up 3 bases and J gave up 8 bases, with 11 bases separating them. This CDR3 spans 12 amino acids. The CDR3 DNA is TGCAGTGCTAGTGGGGGGCAAAAGCCCCAGCATTTT. It codes for CSASGGQKPQHF.

This clonotype was recorded a few times. V gene TRBV20-1 combines with J gene TRBJ2-7, with 9 bases aligning to TRBD2. The V segment lost 5 bases and the J segment 5 bases; nucleotides outside the gene matches: 4. Germline lookup yields CDR1 DFQATT and CDR2 SNEGSKA (reference sequence). CDR3 size: 12 residues. CDR3 coding DNA: TGCAGTGCTGTAGCGGGAGCTAACGAGCAGTACTTC. Protein product: CSAVAGANEQYF.

This clonotype occurred a few times. The chain recombines TRBV20-1 with TRBJ1-5; unclear D gene. The CDR3 contains 14 residues. The germline CDR1 and CDR2 sequences are DFQATT and SNEGSKA (reference sequence). Trimming took 6 bases from V and 3 from J, leaving 15 bases between them. CDR3 nucleotides: TGCAGTGCCCCGAAGGCCACTTCCAATCAGCCCCAGCATTTT. Protein product: CSAPKATSNQPQHF.

The rearrangement joins TRBV20-1 to TRBJ2-5; D uncertain. Germline V gene lookup returns CDR1 DFQATT and CDR2 SNEGSKA (reference sequence). This CDR3 spans 13 amino acids. V shed 8 bases and J shed 5 bases, with 18 bases lying between them. The CDR3 coding sequence is TGCAGTAGAACCCGAGTGTCGCGGGAGACCCAGTACTTC. Translation: CSRTRVSRETQYF.

The chain has TRBV7-2 and TRBJ1-2; a weak D match, TRBD1 (6 bases). Trimming left V 5 bases short and J 6 bases short, with 16 bases between. CDR3 length: 14 residues. Germline V CDR1 and CDR2: SGHTA, FQGNSA. Here the CDR3 reads CASSQNRDVDGYTF. As DNA, the CDR3 is TGTGCCAGCAGCCAGAACAGGGACGTCGATGGCTACACCTTC.

The gene calls are TRBV27 and TRBJ2-7; 7 bases agree with TRBD1. CDR1 and CDR2 from the germline V gene are MNHEY and SMNVEV (reference sequence). The CDR3 is made up of 14 amino acids. Trimming at V came to 3 bases and at J to 4 bases, leaving 6 bases not matched to a gene. The CDR3 sequence: CASSFLDRYYEQYF. DNA for the CDR3: TGTGCCAGCAGTTTCCTGGACAGGTATTACGAGCAGTACTTC.

This clonotype was counted between two and nine times. The rearrangement uses TRBV6-2 or TRBV6-3 and TRBJ2-1, with a tentative D call TRBD2 (5 bases). From germline, CDR1 is MNHEY and CDR2 SVGEGT. CDR3 length: 16 amino acids. V was clipped by 6 bases and J by 6 bases, with 21 bases between them. Here the CDR3 DNA reads TGTGCCAGCAGCTCCCTGACTACCCTGGCGACCAATGAGCAGTTCTTC. It specifies CASSSLTTLATNEQFF.

This clonotype came up a few times. The chain carries TRBV5-1 and TRBJ2-1; TRBD1 might be the D (5 bases). Germline loops: CDR1 SGHRS, CDR2 YFSETQ. V shed 2 bases and J shed 6 bases, with 15 bases lying between them. The CDR3 length is 15 residues. Here the CDR3 reads CASSFGTLRGNEQFF. The CDR3 bases are TGCGCCAGCAGCTTTGGTACCCTAAGGGGCAATGAGCAGTTCTTC.

This clonotype was detected a few times. J is TRBJ2-5 and V is TRBV10-3, with 10 nucleotides matching TRBD2. V lost 5 bases, J lost 4 bases, and 4 bases stayed unmatched. CDR1 is ENHRY, CDR2 SYGVKD, per germline. The CDR3 totals 14 residues. Here the CDR3 DNA reads TGTGCCATCAGTACTAGCGGGACGCGAGAGACCCAGTACTTC. It specifies CAISTSGTRETQYF.